These 22 T cell receptor beta chains share one sample of origin, sequenced in a study of blood T cell repertoires in COVID-19. Sequencing was performed with immunoSEQ multiplex PCR; in TCRdb, only in-frame clones are kept and a portion is missing. This sample has around 250,000 clones, with 80% to 90% found just once. Specimen: PBMCs or T cells enriched from blood (not recorded which). The source is a woman in her fifties or sixties who had recovered from COVID-19.

The V gene is TRBV5-1, the J gene TRBJ2-6; a possible D gene is TRBD2 (6 bases). V was clipped by 0 bases and J by 1 base, with 8 bases between them. The CDR3 has 16 residues. Germline V gene lookup returns CDR1 SGHRS and CDR2 YFSETQ. The CDR3 nucleotides are TGCGCCAGCAGCTTGGCCGCGGGATCTGGGGCCAACGTCCTGACTTTC. It yields the protein CASSLAAGSGANVLTF.

The DNA for the CDR3 is TGTGCCAGCAGTCTGCAGGGGGAGCAGTACTTC. This codes for CASSLQGEQYF. V is TRBV28 and J is TRBJ2-7; D is perhaps TRBD1 (6 bases). CDR1 and CDR2 (germline): MDHEN, SYDVKM. V lost 5 bases and J lost 7, with 9 bases in between. This CDR3 has 11 amino acids. Together with reference TRBV28 and TRBJ2-7, the CDR3 gives the full variable domain: DVKVTQSSRYLVKRTGEKVFLECVQDMDHENMFWYRQDPGLGLRLIYFSYDVKMKEKGDIPEGYSVSREKKERFSLILESASTNQTSMYLCASSLQGEQYFGPGTRLTVT.

The chain is built from TRBV2 and TRBJ1-2; D remains unclear. Germline CDR1 SNHLY, CDR2 FYNNEI. The CDR3 sequence is 14 residues long. Trimming took 2 bases from V and 0 from J, leaving 7 bases between them. The CDR3 here is CASSEFRSNYGYTF. The CDR3 coding sequence is TGTGCCAGCAGTGAATTTAGATCTAACTATGGCTACACCTTC.

The chain carries TRBV4-1 and TRBJ2-7; D is uncertain. Per germline, CDR1 MGHRA and CDR2 YSYEKL. Trimming shortened V by 1 base and J by 2 bases, and 15 bases separated the two germline ends. This CDR3 spans 16 amino acids. The CDR3 sequence is CASSQVVLRSPYEQYF. CDR3 coding DNA: TGCGCCAGCAGCCAAGTAGTTTTGAGGAGCCCCTACGAGCAGTACTTC.

This clone was picked up one time. This CDR3 reads CASSLPTGEAFF. The CDR3 DNA is TGTGCCAGCAGTCTACCCACAGGGGAAGCTTTCTTT. The chain has TRBV27 and TRBJ1-1; D might be TRBD1 (6 bases). V was clipped by 5 bases and J by 8 bases, with 12 bases between them. The CDR3 is made up of 12 amino acids. Per germline, CDR1 MNHEY and CDR2 SMNVEV (reference sequence).

This chain connects TRBV2 to TRBJ2-7; 8 bases line up with TRBD1. The CDR3 has 12 residues. After removal of 6 bases from V and 6 bases from J, the junction contained 4 bases not matched to a gene. The germline gives CDR1 SNHLY, CDR2 FYNNEI. CDR3 loop: CASSADRGEQYF. CDR3 nucleotide sequence: TGTGCCAGCAGCGCCGACAGGGGCGAGCAGTACTTC.

This chain joins TRBV5-1 and TRBJ2-3; 8 bases agree with TRBD2. The CDR3 is 15 residues long. The J segment lost 1 base and the V segment lost 4 bases, leaving 5 bases of the junction unmatched. Germline-derived CDR1 and CDR2 are SGHRS and YFSETQ. DNA for the CDR3: TGCGCCAGCAGCATGGGACTAGATGGCACAGATACGCAGTATTTT. Residues: CASSMGLDGTDTQYF.

This chain joins TRBV5-1 and TRBJ1-4; 8 nucleotides agree with TRBD1. The CDR3 runs to 15 residues. Trimming took 0 bases from V and 15 from J; bases not matched to a gene: 13. Per germline, CDR1 SGHRS and CDR2 YFSETQ. This chain's CDR3 is CASSLAGGQAQGVFF. Written as DNA, the CDR3 is TGCGCCAGCAGCTTGGCCGGGGGACAGGCCCAAGGGGTGTTTTTT. Complete variable domain (other parts from reference TRBV5-1 and TRBJ1-4): KAGVTQTPRYLIKTRGQQVTLSCSPISGHRSVSWYQQTPGQGLQFLFEYFSETQRNKGNFPGRFSGRQFSNSRSEMNVSTLELGDSALYLCASSLAGGQAQGVFFGSGTQLSVL.

The chain couples TRBV7-2 to TRBJ2-3; D remains unclear. The CDR3 covers 15 residues. Germline V gives CDR1 SGHTA, CDR2 FQGNSA. The ends were cut back, 2 bases at V and 4 bases at J, with 13 bases in the middle. The DNA for the CDR3 is TGTGCCAGCAGCTTATCCTGGTCCCGGGCAGATACGCAGTATTTT. Its protein is CASSLSWSRADTQYF. Drawing the rest from reference TRBV7-2 and TRBJ2-3, the complete variable domain is GAGVSQSPSNKVTEKGKDVELRCDPISGHTALYWYRQSLGQGLEFLIYFQGNSAPDKSGLPSDRFSAERTGGSVSTLTIQRTQQEDSAVYLCASSLSWSRADTQYFGPGTRLTVL.

V and J are TRBV2 and TRBJ2-2; TRBD1 is a possible D gene (6 bases). The V gene's germline CDR1 is SNHLY and CDR2 FYNNEI. Trimming cost V 9 bases and J 1 base, with 18 bases left between them. CDR3 length: 16 amino acids. CDR3 protein: CARGLFLGQNTGELFF. DNA for the CDR3: TGTGCCAGGGGTCTTTTTTTGGGACAGAACACCGGGGAGCTGTTTTTT.

The chain has TRBV10-2 and TRBJ1-4; D remains unclear. The CDR3 covers 15 residues. V was shortened by 3 bases and J by 2 bases, with 10 bases between the two germline ends. In germline, CDR1 is WSHSY, CDR2 SAAADI. The CDR3 DNA follows: TGCGCCAGCAGTGAAATGTTAGATACTAATGAAAAACTGTTTTTT. It encodes CASSEMLDTNEKLFF.

The chain carries TRBV2 and TRBJ1-1; D might be TRBD1 (6 bases). Between the trimmed V and J ends, which lost 6 bases and 4 bases, there was a span of 12 bases. The germline gives CDR1 SNHLY, CDR2 FYNNEI. The CDR3 length is 13 residues. The CDR3 DNA reads TGTGCCAGCAGAACAGGGTCCTCCACTGAAGCTTTCTTT. Translating gives CASRTGSSTEAFF.

V and J are TRBV2 and TRBJ2-1; no clear D gene. The CDR3 covers 13 residues. In germline, CDR1 is SNHLY, CDR2 FYNNEI. V lost 5 bases and J lost 5, with 10 bases in between. CDR3 protein: CASSPDWNNEQFF. CDR3 bases: TGTGCCAGCAGTCCCGACTGGAACAATGAGCAGTTCTTC.

The gene calls are TRBV19 and TRBJ2-7; 10 positions agree with TRBD1. The CDR3 has 14 residues. With 6 bases clipped from V and 5 bases from J, the junction kept 7 bases outside the gene matches. Germline V CDR1 and CDR2: LNHDA, SQIVND (reference sequence). The CDR3 coding sequence is TGTGCCAGTAGGAGTCAGACAGGGGGCGACGAGCAGTACTTC. It yields the protein CASRSQTGGDEQYF.

The sample holds one count of this clone. The rearrangement joins TRBV6-5 to TRBJ2-3, with 10 bases that match TRBD2. The CDR3 sequence is 15 residues long. CDR1 is MNHEY, CDR2 SVGAGI, per germline. After removal of 10 bases from V and 4 bases from J, the junction contained 11 bases not matched to a gene. The CDR3 DNA follows: TGTGCCACTTCCCCTCTAGCGGGAGTCTCAGATACGCAGTATTTT. This encodes CATSPLAGVSDTQYF.

This sequence joins TRBV5-1 and TRBJ2-5, with D perhaps TRBD1 (5 bases). This CDR3 comprises 15 residues. Looked up from germline, CDR1 is SGHRS and CDR2 is YFSETQ. The ends were cut back, 4 bases at V and 4 bases at J, with 17 bases in the middle. CDR3 protein: CASSPGSGRGETQYF. The DNA of the CDR3 is TGCGCCAGCAGCCCTGGGTCTGGTAGGGGAGAGACCCAGTACTTC. Filled out from reference TRBV5-1 and TRBJ2-5, the complete variable domain reads KAGVTQTPRYLIKTRGQQVTLSCSPISGHRSVSWYQQTPGQGLQFLFEYFSETQRNKGNFPGRFSGRQFSNSRSEMNVSTLELGDSALYLCASSPGSGRGETQYFGPGTRLLVL.

This chain uses TRBV3-1 (or the pseudogene TRBV3-2) with TRBJ2-2; D not certain. V lost 0 bases, J lost 1 base, and 9 bases lay in between. The CDR3 extends over 16 amino acids. Germline assignment: CDR1 LGHDT and CDR2 YNNKEL (reference sequence). The CDR3 sequence is CASSQELAVNTGELFF. In DNA form, the CDR3 reads TGTGCCAGCAGCCAAGAGTTAGCTGTGAACACCGGGGAGCTGTTTTTT.

The rearrangement uses TRBV5-6 and TRBJ2-3; D possibly corresponds to TRBD2 (6 bases). V lost 1 base and J 2 bases, leaving 8 bases between the germline ends. The CDR3 length is 14 residues. CDR1 is SGHDT and CDR2 is YYEEEE in the germline V gene. The chain's CDR3 is CASSLTSTTDTQYF. CDR3 nucleotide sequence: TGTGCCAGCAGCTTGACTAGCACCACAGATACGCAGTATTTT.

The chain combines TRBV15 with TRBJ2-1, with 13 nucleotides matching TRBD2. In germline, CDR1 is LNHNV, CDR2 YYDKDF (reference sequence). Losses at the gene ends were 1 base for V and 9 bases for J; bases not matched to a gene: 6. CDR3 length: 16 residues. The chain's CDR3 is CATSRGGTSGKSEQFF. CDR3 DNA sequence: TGTGCCACCAGCAGAGGCGGGACTAGCGGGAAGAGTGAGCAGTTCTTC.

The chain combines TRBV5-1 with TRBJ2-7, with TRBD2 matching 7 bases. This CDR3 is built from 13 residues. Germline values: CDR1 SGHRS, CDR2 YFSETQ. With V trimmed by 0 bases and J by 6 bases, 3 bases remained unmatched. CDR3 bases: TGCGCCAGCAGCTTGGGAGTAGCGGGCGAGCAGTACTTC. Encoded protein: CASSLGVAGEQYF.

This clone was found once. The V call is TRBV28, the J call TRBJ1-2, with 8 nucleotides matching TRBD1. The V segment lost 7 bases and the J segment 4 bases; nucleotides outside the gene matches: 14. Germline values: CDR1 MDHEN, CDR2 SYDVKM. This CDR3 is built from 16 residues. CDR3 coding DNA: TGTGCCAGCATCGTTGCCTCAGGGGGCCCAAGCTATGGCTACACCTTC. This encodes CASIVASGGPSYGYTF.

The V gene is TRBV28, the J gene TRBJ2-1; D is ambiguous. CDR3 length: 16 residues. Germline lookup yields CDR1 MDHEN and CDR2 SYDVKM. The germline V and J ends were trimmed by 3 bases and 0 bases, with 12 bases remaining between them. CDR3 DNA sequence: TGTGCCAGCAGTTTTCTATCTGGTAGCTCCTACAATGAGCAGTTCTTC. This codes for CASSFLSGSSYNEQFF.